This record looks at one T cell receptor beta chain sequence and its context. This CDR3 has 12 amino acids. CDR1 is SGDLS, CDR2 YYNGEE, per germline. Trimming took off 3 bases at V and 14 bases at J, with 17 bases between the two ends. The data derive from a study of T cell repertoires in cytomegalovirus infection. TCRdb processed the reads anew with MiXCR; each CDR3 protein has one entry. The sample comprises around 740,000 distinct CDR3 sequences, under 40% of which are singletons, and roughly 2.8% rests with the top ten. The TCR sequence derives from a human donor in good health (CMV status not recorded). Some clones in this sample may be carry-over from other donors' samples. The specimen was PBMCs. The chain links TRBV9 to TRBJ1-1; TRBD1 is a possible D gene (5 bases). The CDR3 reads CASSATDGACFF. In DNA, the CDR3 is TGTGCCAGCAGCGCCACGGACGGGGCGTGCTTCTTT.